A single sample is the source of the 28 T cell receptor beta chains below, sequenced in a study of CDR3 diversity in severe acne. Via MiXCR, TCRdb re-called the PCR reads, giving one row per CDR3 protein. This sample carries around 83,000 distinct CDR3 sequences, approximately 54% of them seen once, and the ten largest clones take roughly 11%. Sequencing was carried out using blood. The receptors shown here come from a male donor with severe acne vulgaris.

V and J are TRBV20-1 and TRBJ2-3; 9 nucleotides match TRBD2. Per germline, CDR1 DFQATT and CDR2 SNEGSKA (reference sequence). The J segment lost 3 bases and the V segment lost 6 bases, leaving 16 bases of the junction unmatched. The CDR3 has 17 residues. The CDR3 loop is CSAGLAGVGGQTDTQYF. The CDR3 DNA reads as TGCAGTGCGGGATTAGCGGGAGTCGGGGGGCAGACAGATACGCAGTATTTT.

J is TRBJ1-2 and V is TRBV12-3 or TRBV12-4, with a possible D match to TRBD1 (6 bases). V was cut by 4 bases and J by 7 bases, with 13 bases left in between. The CDR3 sequence is 13 residues long. DNA of the CDR3: TGTGCCAGCAGTTATCCAGGGGTGGGTGGCTACACCTTC. Encoded protein: CASSYPGVGGYTF.

This clonotype was found a few times. V is TRBV7-3 and J is TRBJ1-5, with D possibly TRBD1 on 5 matching bases. CDR1 and CDR2 (germline): SGHTA, FQGTGA. V shed 5 bases and J shed 2 bases, with 25 bases lying between them. This CDR3 region has 19 residues. The CDR3 reads CASSGNRRRWLIRNQPQHF. CDR3 nucleotides: TGTGCCAGCAGCGGAAACAGGAGGCGTTGGTTAATTCGCAATCAGCCCCAGCATTTT. Full variable domain (missing parts from reference TRBV7-3 and TRBJ1-5): GAGVSQTPSNKVTEKGKYVELRCDPISGHTALYWYRQSLGQGPEFLIYFQGTGAADDSGLPNDRFFAVRPEGSVSTLKIQRTERGDSAVYLCASSGNRRRWLIRNQPQHFGDGTRLSIL.

This rearrangement joins TRBV29-1 to TRBJ2-5; TRBD2 matches 8 bases. The J call is doubtful: the DNA matches TRBJ2-1 better. CDR1 SQVTM and CDR2 ANQGSEA come from the germline V gene. This CDR3 is 16 amino acids long. CDR3 sequence reads: CSVWASGPAAYNEQFF. The CDR3 bases are TGCAGCGTTTGGGCTAGCGGGCCCGCCGCTTACAATGAGCAGTTCTTC.

This sequence joins TRBV24-1 and TRBJ2-3; TRBD2 matches at 8 bases. The junction had 7 bases not matched to a gene; V was cut back by 0 bases and J by 3 bases. The V gene's germline CDR1 is KGHDR and CDR2 SFDVKD. The length of the CDR3 is 17 residues. CDR3 loop: CATSDLRGGERTDTQYF. CDR3 coding DNA: TGTGCCACCAGTGATTTGCGGGGGGGCGAAAGAACAGATACGCAGTATTTT.

The table lists this clonotype with a few counts. This chain links TRBV25-1 with TRBJ1-1, with no clear D. This CDR3 is 14 amino acids long. The V gene lost 2 bases and the J gene lost 5 bases, with 12 bases spanning the gap. Germline-derived CDR1 and CDR2 are MGHDK and SYGVNS. The CDR3 reads CASSELVIGTEAFF. As DNA, the CDR3 is TGTGCCAGCAGTGAACTGGTAATAGGGACTGAAGCTTTCTTT. Complete variable domain (other parts from reference TRBV25-1 and TRBJ1-1): EADIYQTPRYLVIGTGKKITLECSQTMGHDKMYWYQQDPGMELHLIHYSYGVNSTEKGDLSSESTVSRIRTEHFPLTLESARPSHTSQYLCASSELVIGTEAFFGQGTRLTVV.

The genes are TRBV10-1 and TRBJ2-6; TRBD1 aligns across 8 bases. This CDR3 has 15 residues. Germline CDR1 and CDR2: WNHNN and SYGVQD (reference sequence). Germline trimming cut 4 bases from V and 1 base from J; bases unmatched to any gene: 0. The CDR3 DNA reads as TGCGCCAGCAGTGGGGACAGGTCTGGGGCCAACGTCCTGACTTTC. Its translation: CASSGDRSGANVLTF.

This sequence joins TRBV29-1 and TRBJ2-7, with TRBD1 matching 8 bases. This CDR3 region has 12 residues. Germline values: CDR1 SQVTM, CDR2 ANQGSEA. Losses at the gene ends were 6 bases for V and 5 bases for J; bases not matched to a gene: 6. The CDR3 bases are TGCAGCGTAGACAGGGGCGGCAACGAGCAGTACTTC. Translated: CSVDRGGNEQYF.

This clonotype was detected many times. The chain combines TRBV27 with TRBJ1-6; a weak D match, TRBD1 (5 bases). Per the germline V gene, CDR1 is MNHEY and CDR2 is SMNVEV (reference sequence). The CDR3 loop spans 13 amino acids. Trimming took 4 bases from V and 10 from J, leaving 11 bases between them. The CDR3 bases are TGTGCCAGCAGTTGGGAGGGGAGCTCACCCCTCCACTTT. It translates to CASSWEGSSPLHF.

About this clonotype: Without the conserved terminal phenylalanine or tryptophan, this CDR3 likely stems from a read error. V gene TRBV2 combines with J gene TRBJ2-3; 7 nucleotides line up with TRBD2. The CDR3 runs 15 residues. After removal of 4 bases from V and 11 bases from J, the junction contained 15 bases not matched to a gene. CDR1 SNHLY and CDR2 FYNNEI come from the germline V gene. The CDR3 DNA sequence: TGTGCCAGCAGTGGCCCTAGCGGAGTGGGTATAAGGCAGTATTTG. The encoded protein is CASSGPSGVGIRQYL.

The chain uses TRBV5-5 and TRBJ2-5; TRBD1 matches 7 bases. This CDR3 region has 20 residues. J was trimmed by 3 bases and V by 5 bases; bases with no gene match: 25. CDR1 is SGHKS, CDR2 YYEKEE, per germline (reference sequence). CDR3 sequence reads: CASSVTVEAWIRDREETQYF. Written as DNA, the CDR3 is TGTGCCAGCAGTGTCACGGTCGAGGCCTGGATCCGGGACAGAGAAGAGACCCAGTACTTC.

This clonotype was seen at least ten times. The V and J genes are TRBV5-1 and TRBJ2-7, with TRBD1 as a possible D gene (5 bases). Germline V gene data show CDR1 as SGHRS and CDR2 as YFSETQ. The CDR3 sequence is 14 residues long. The V gene lost 0 bases and the J gene lost 1 base, with 8 bases spanning the gap. The CDR3 nucleotides read TGCGCCAGCAGCTTGGCCGCAGGGTCCTACGAGCAGTACTTC. Protein sequence: CASSLAAGSYEQYF.

This clonotype was counted between two and nine times. The V and J genes are TRBV9 and TRBJ2-6; 15 nucleotides line up with TRBD2. The CDR3 has 19 residues. The V segment lost 4 bases and the J segment 0 bases; nucleotides outside the gene matches: 5. Germline values: CDR1 SGDLS, CDR2 YYNGEE. The CDR3 DNA is TGTGCCAGCAGCCCCGGGACTAGCGGGAGGTTCTCTGGGGCCAACGTCCTGACTTTC. Translated: CASSPGTSGRFSGANVLTF.

Only a few counts were recorded for this clonotype. The chain is built from TRBV11-3 and TRBJ2-3; 9 nucleotides line up with TRBD1. Germline V CDR1 and CDR2: SGHNT, YENEEA. The V segment lost 2 bases and the J segment 6 bases; nucleotides outside the gene matches: 6. The CDR3 length is 15 residues. The CDR3 nucleotides read TGTGCCAGCAGCTTAAGGACAGGGGAACTTGATACGCAGTATTTT. Translating gives CASSLRTGELDTQYF.

With regard to this clonotype: The DNA is left out, because the CDR3 cannot be placed on it with certainty; the CDR3 is given as TCRdb lists it. The chain couples TRBV5-8 to TRBJ1-2. The CDR3 adds up to 21 amino acids, both ends counted. Germline-derived CDR1 and CDR2 are SGHTS and YDEGEE. CDR3 protein: CDSSFYICSARGAIEGGGYTF.

The chain has TRBV12-3 or TRBV12-4 and TRBJ1-4; 8 nucleotides line up with TRBD1. The junction had 5 bases not matched to a gene; V was cut back by 6 bases and J by 8 bases. CDR3 length: 13 amino acids. CDR3 sequence reads: CASRTGVGEKLFF. CDR3 coding DNA: TGTGCCAGCAGGACAGGGGTAGGAGAAAAACTGTTTTTT.

Ten or more counts support this clonotype. The chain recombines TRBV7-2 with TRBJ2-7; TRBD1 aligns across 10 bases. This CDR3 region has 13 residues. Germline V gene lookup returns CDR1 SGHTA and CDR2 FQGNSA. Germline trimming cut 4 bases from V and 6 bases from J; bases unmatched to any gene: 3. The CDR3 region has the DNA TGTGCCAGCAGCTCGGACAGGGGGGCCGAGCAGTACTTC. Translation gives CASSSDRGAEQYF.

The chain recombines TRBV29-1 with TRBJ1-2; D uncertain. Germline V gene data show CDR1 as SQVTM and CDR2 as ANQGSEA. V lost 4 bases, J lost 2 bases, and 8 bases lay in between. This CDR3 is 12 amino acids long. DNA of the CDR3: TGCAGCGTTGTGGGAGACAACTATGGCTACACCTTC. It specifies CSVVGDNYGYTF.

Turning to this clonotype: One end of the junction fails to match germline, which may point to a read error. In DNA, the CDR3 is TGTGCCAGCGGCTTGGGAGGGGTCGCAAACACCATATATTTT. Translated: CASGLGGVANTIYF. The chain couples TRBV7-2 to TRBJ1-3; possibly TRBD1 for D (5 bases). The length of the CDR3 is 14 residues. Germline CDR1 reads SGHTA; CDR2 reads FQGNSA.

This chain uses TRBV14 with TRBJ1-6; D possibly corresponds to TRBD1 (6 bases). V was clipped by 5 bases and J by 10 bases, with 21 bases between them. CDR1 SGHDN and CDR2 FVKESK come from the germline V gene. CDR3 length: 16 amino acids. In DNA, the CDR3 is TGTGCCAGCAGCTCTCGGACAGTGAGCTCGGGATCACCCCTCCACTTT. Translating gives CASSSRTVSSGSPLHF.

The rearrangement uses TRBV7-3 and TRBJ2-3; 7 bases fit TRBD1. CDR3 length: 17 amino acids. CDR1 and CDR2 from the germline V gene are SGHTA and FQGTGA. After removal of 0 bases from V and 0 bases from J, the junction contained 6 bases not matched to a gene. The CDR3 coding sequence is TGTGCCAGCAGCTTAACAGGGGGCAATCATAGCACAGATACGCAGTATTTT. Its protein product is CASSLTGGNHSTDTQYF.

This clonotype has a count of ten or more. The chain is built from TRBV5-1 and TRBJ2-1; D unresolved. Between the trimmed V and J ends, which lost 0 bases and 6 bases, there was a span of 4 bases. This CDR3 has 12 residues. Germline V gene data show CDR1 as SGHRS and CDR2 as YFSETQ. The CDR3 region is CASSLESNEQFF. The CDR3 nucleotides are TGCGCCAGCAGCTTGGAGAGCAATGAGCAGTTCTTC.

The chain employs TRBV2 and TRBJ1-6; D call uncertain. The CDR3 sequence is 15 residues long. V was cut by 0 bases and J by 9 bases, with 12 bases left in between. Germline V gene lookup returns CDR1 SNHLY and CDR2 FYNNEI. The CDR3 DNA reads TGTGCCAGCAGTGAAGCCCTGGACGGTTTTTCACCCCTCCACTTT. As protein: CASSEALDGFSPLHF.

Here the CDR3 DNA reads TGTGCCATCAGAGTGACCGACAGGGACCCAGAGACCCAGTACTTC. Its protein product is CAIRVTDRDPETQYF. The chain links TRBV10-3 to TRBJ2-5; 7 nucleotides match TRBD1. J lost 4 bases, V lost 6 bases, and 11 bases had no gene match. Germline V gene lookup returns CDR1 ENHRY and CDR2 SYGVKD. The CDR3 sequence is 15 residues long.

The chain combines TRBV7-9 with TRBJ2-7; no reliable D call. Trimming cost V 5 bases and J 5 bases, with 13 bases left between them. From germline, CDR1 is SEHNR and CDR2 FQNEAQ (reference sequence). The CDR3 is made up of 13 amino acids. CDR3: CASSPRLGNEQYF. The CDR3 DNA sequence: TGTGCCAGCAGCCCTCGTCTGGGGAACGAGCAGTACTTC.

The V and J genes are TRBV5-6 and TRBJ1-4; D is ambiguous. V gave up 4 bases and J gave up 1 base, with 14 bases separating them. Germline V lookup: CDR1 SGHDT, CDR2 YYEEEE. This CDR3 has 16 amino acids. This CDR3 is CASSISRGGTNEKLFF. CDR3 in DNA: TGTGCCAGCAGCATATCCCGGGGAGGAACTAATGAAAAACTGTTTTTT.

The rearrangement links TRBV10-3 to TRBJ1-1, with unresolved D. CDR1 and CDR2 (germline): ENHRY, SYGVKD. V lost 0 bases and J lost 5, with 7 bases in between. The CDR3 runs 13 residues. The CDR3: CAISESRVTEAFF. In DNA, the CDR3 is TGTGCCATCAGTGAGTCTAGGGTGACTGAAGCTTTCTTT.

The rearrangement links TRBV4-1 to TRBJ1-2, with 7 bases aligning to TRBD1. The CDR3 consists of 15 residues. Germline CDR1 MGHRA, CDR2 YSYEKL. Germline trimming cut 2 bases from V and 4 bases from J; bases unmatched to any gene: 7. CDR3: CASSQLTDRVYGYTF. CDR3 coding DNA: TGCGCCAGCAGCCAACTTACCGACAGGGTCTATGGCTACACCTTC.